This T cell receptor (beta chain) originates from a study of cytomegalovirus exposure and HLA in healthy donors. The study, taken as a whole, reports: The availability of immune exposure information extended only to CMV serostatus. A later analysis reportedly found fewer N-insertions in an Asian-associated ancestry cluster than the approximately 670-donor mean. A missense variant in DCLRE1C was later tied to TCR beta V- and J-gene trimming.

The PCR ran on 60 Vbeta and 13 Jbeta primers. Repertoires were generated with immunoSEQ multiplex PCR, while TCRdb's copy carries only in-frame clones and drops some. The repertoire holds 170,000 or so clones, with around 78% as singletons. Concerning this clone itself: What it binds is unknown.

Germline-derived CDR1 and CDR2 are MDHEN and SYDVKM. The CDR3 consists of 15 residues. V was pared by 4 bases and J by 4 bases, with 16 bases between. This TCR was sampled from a middle-aged woman in good health and CMV-seronegative. The specimen sequenced was PBMCs. The chain joins TRBV28 to TRBJ1-2, with D tentatively TRBD1 (6 bases). CDR3: CASSSYREGPYGYTF. The CDR3 DNA follows: TGTGCCAGCAGTTCGTACAGGGAGGGGCCCTATGGCTACACCTTC.